Reported below is one TCR beta chain. Antigen specificity is unknown. This record belongs to a study of T cell responses to AZD1222 COVID-19 vaccine. The CDR3 sequence is 15 residues long. Study-wide results and limits: At baseline, just a handful of AZD1222 recipients tested seropositive. Distributed over spike, vaccine-associated CD4 TCRs predominated at 160-218 and 743-854. Clonal diversity was possibly underestimated, and the donors were mostly white British, with more females. A rise in Spike-specific TCR breadth and depth followed two AZD1222 doses.

Profiling relied on immunoSEQ multiplex PCR, and the TCRdb table lists in-frame clones only, not all of them. The sample consists of 90,000 to 120,000 clones, around 92% of them appearing once. This TCR was sampled from an adult who received the AZD1222 COVID-19 vaccine. The sequencing used peripheral blood, collected 28 days after the second AZD1222 dose. V gene TRBV21-1 combines with J gene TRBJ2-7; the D call TRBD1 from the table was never checked on the DNA. TRBV21-1 is a recognized pseudogene. CDR3 sequence: CASSRRGGSSYEQYF. The CDR3 nucleotides read TGTGCCAGCAGCAGAAGAGGGGGCTCGAGCTACGAGCAGTACTTC.